These T cell receptor beta chains were read from a single sample in a study of tumor-infiltrating lymphocytes in primary liver carcinoma. TCRdb recomputed calls from the multiplex PCR reads with MiXCR, one row per CDR3 protein. The sample lists tens of thousands of distinct CDR3 sequences, 72% occurring once. Material for sequencing was liver tumor tissue from sampling region 1. These receptors all stem from a man aged 35 to 55 with primary liver carcinoma and hepatitis B virus infection. Each CDR3 is given with its conserved first and last residue. A D gene is named only where the DNA matches it firmly. Size is stated for part of the rows, as once, few or many counts, or as a class when the clone is expanded.

j_gene,v_gene,abundance,d_gene,CDR3aa,CDR3nt
TRBJ2-2,TRBV11-2,NA,NA,CGSISLPTGELFF,TGTGGCAGCATCTCCCTACCCACAGGGGAGCTGTTTTTT
TRBJ2-6,TRBV6-5,NA,NA,CASSYFGTSGANVLTF,TGTGCCAGCAGTTACTTTGGCACCTCTGGGGCCAACGTCCTGACTTTC
TRBJ1-6,TRBV25-1,NA,NA,CASSSLQNSPLHF,TGTGCCAGCAGTTCTCTTCAGAATTCACCCCTCCACTTT
TRBJ2-7,TRBV4-1,few,TRBD2,CASSQDRASGVGYEQYF,TGCGCCAGCAGCCAAGATAGGGCTAGCGGGGTGGGGTACGAGCAGTATTTC
TRBJ2-2,TRBV7-3,NA,NA,CASSNTHTGELLF,TGTGCCAGCAGTAACACACACACCGGGGAGCTGCTTTTT
TRBJ2-1,TRBV12-3/TRBV12-4,NA,TRBD2,CASSLRHGGGNGQFF,TGTGCCAGCAGTTTACGACATGGGGGGGGGAATGGGCAGTTCTTC
TRBJ2-3,TRBV28,NA,NA,CASSFLNGTDTQYF,TGCGCCAGCAGTTTCCTTAACGGCACAGATACGCAATATTTT
TRBJ2-1,TRBV12-3/TRBV12-4,once,TRBD2,CTSTPGAGVWNEQFF,TGTACCAGCACCCCCGGGGCGGGAGTGTGGAATGAGCAGTTCTTC
TRBJ2-7,TRBV20-1,NA,NA,CSALGDGGEQYF,TGCAGTGCTCTAGGGGACGGCGGCGAGCAGTACTTC
TRBJ2-2,TRBV5-1,NA,NA,CASSLMFGGTVNIGELFF,TGCGCCAGCAGCTTAATGTTTGGAGGGACGGTGAACATCGGGGAGCTGTTTTTT
TRBJ2-3,TRBV14,NA,TRBD2,CACSQGTSGIDTQYF,TGTGCCTGCAGCCAAGGGACTAGCGGGATAGATACACAGTATTTT
TRBJ2-1,TRBV19,NA,TRBD2,CASSIGVAGPYNEQFF,TGTGCCAGTAGTATCGGAGTAGCGGGCCCCTACAATGAGCAGTTCTTC
TRBJ2-3,TRBV19,NA,NA,CASRPRGGADTQYF,TGTGCCAGTAGACCTCGTGGGGGCGCAGATACACAGTATTTT
TRBJ1-2,TRBV12-3/TRBV12-4,many,NA,CASSLPSTGGGQTILYGYTF,TGTGCCAGCAGTCTCCCCTCGACGGGGGGCGGCCAAACAATTCTTTATGGCTACACCTTC
TRBJ2-7,TRBV14,NA,NA,CAISHESGTYEQYF,TGTGCCATCAGCCATGAGTCGGGAACCTACGAGCAGTACTTC
TRBJ1-5,TRBV28,NA,TRBD1,CTSSLPGQGLAQPQHF,TGTACCAGCAGTTTGCCGGGACAGGGGTTGGCTCAGCCCCAGCATTTT
TRBJ2-3,TRBV29-1,many,TRBD1,CSVEPPGQGPDTQYF,TGCAGCGTTGAACCTCCGGGACAGGGCCCAGATACGCAGTATTTT
TRBJ2-7,TRBV6-1,NA,NA,CATSEPGRRFNEQYF,TGTGCCACCAGTGAACCGGGACGCCGGTTTAATGAGCAGTACTTC
TRBJ2-1,TRBV7-9,many,TRBD2,CASSHPAGVGYNEQFF,TGTGCCAGCAGCCACCCGGCGGGAGTCGGGTACAATGAGCAGTTCTTC
TRBJ1-2,TRBV11-2,NA,TRBD1,CASSLGQGRGYTF,TGTGCCAGCAGCTTAGGACAGGGGCGTGGCTACACCTTC
TRBJ2-3,TRBV4-1,NA,NA,CAISPEAGICTDTQYF,TGCGCCATCAGCCCAGAGGCGGGGATATGCACAGATACGCAGTACTTT
TRBJ2-7,TRBV4-1,once,NA,CASSTQGGGSCEQYF,TGCGCCAGCAGCACTCAGGGAGGGGGCTCCTGCGAGCAGTACTTC